This T cell receptor (beta chain) was profiled in a study of T cell repertoires in cytomegalovirus infection. Study overall: Public TCR beta signatures were indicative of both CMV infection and a matching HLA type. Study conclusions and caveats: CMV carriers with the relevant HLA were identified by cumulative public TCR beta family frequency.

TCRdb reprocessed the reads via MiXCR and lists one record per CDR3 protein. The sample comprises 800,000 to 950,000 distinct CDR3 sequences, about 33% of which are singletons, and around 12% rests with the top ten. About this clonotype: Its antigen is still unknown.

CDR1 and CDR2 (germline): LGHNT, FRNRAP. V lost 3 bases and J 0 bases, leaving 18 bases between the germline ends. The CDR3 consists of 18 residues. The sequences come from cultured CD8+ T cells from PBMCs, collected from culture after CMV antigen stimulation. This TCR was sampled from a human donor in good health (CMV status not recorded). Some clones in this sample may be carry-over from other donors' samples. The J gene is TRBJ2-1, the V gene TRBV12-5; D is uncertain. CDR3 protein: CASGFVLESRNSYNEQFF. The DNA of the CDR3 is TGTGCTAGTGGTTTCGTCCTTGAGAGCCGAAACTCCTACAATGAGCAGTTCTTC.